Here is one TCR beta chain with its context. RNA extraction and reverse transcription yielded cDNA as sequencing template. TCRdb keeps only in-frame clones here, not all; method: immunoSEQ multiplex PCR. The data show fewer than 350,000 clones, with 55% to 75% seen just once and around 1.7% held by the top ten. As to treatment: oral pan-JAK inhibitor, 5-10 mg twice daily. PBMCs, the starting material, were the source of sorted CD4+ and CD8+ T cells. This sample was taken from a study of CD8+ T cells in alopecia areata. Overall study: Tofacitinib therapy took 6 to 18 months; 6 months off drug came after.

V gave up 0 bases and J gave up 1 base; unmatched junction bases: 2. CDR1 is SGHRS, CDR2 YFSETQ, per germline. The CDR3 length is 17 residues. This chain uses TRBV5-1 with TRBJ2-5; 14 bases are shared with TRBD2. This receptor was taken from a human donor with alopecia areata. Specimen: CD4+ T cells sorted from blood, collected at week 24, from a patient treated with tofacitinib. The chain's CDR3 is CASSLEGTSGGQETQYF. The CDR3 coding sequence is TGCGCCAGCAGCTTGGAAGGGACTAGCGGGGGCCAAGAGACCCAGTACTTC.